The 6 T cell receptor beta chains in this list originate from one sample, sequenced in a study of shared clonotypes between healthy human individuals. Some clones are missing from TCRdb's copy, which holds only in-frame ones; the method was immunoSEQ multiplex PCR. The table shows over 2 million clones, with around 90% occurring only once. The sample consisted of naive CD4+ T cells from PBMCs. Noted subset: CD45RA+ positively selected. The receptors were sampled from a man younger than 35 in good health. Some clones in this sample may be carry-over from other donors' samples.

This clone has just one count. The chain carries TRBV4-1 and TRBJ2-5; D might be TRBD2 (5 bases). Germline CDR1 reads MGHRA; CDR2 reads YSYEKL. V lost 3 bases to trimming and J lost 5 bases, with 7 bases between them. This CDR3 has 12 residues. CDR3 sequence (DNA): TGCGCCAGCAGCCAGCGAGGGGAGACCCAGTACTTC. Translated, it gives CASSQRGETQYF.

V usage is TRBV28 and J usage is TRBJ2-1, with 12 nucleotides matching TRBD2. The CDR3 spans 15 residues. Germline trimming cut 3 bases from V and 7 bases from J; bases unmatched to any gene: 4. Germline lookup yields CDR1 MDHEN and CDR2 SYDVKM. In DNA, the CDR3 is TGTGCCAGCAGTTTGCGGACTAGCGGGACTAATGAGCAGTTCTTC. The encoded protein is CASSLRTSGTNEQFF.

This chain links TRBV5-1 with TRBJ2-3, with 9 bases that match TRBD2. Germline loops: CDR1 SGHRS, CDR2 YFSETQ. There are 15 residues in the CDR3. The J segment lost 4 bases and the V segment lost 4 bases, leaving 7 bases of the junction unmatched. CDR3: CASSLVAGVSDTQYF. The CDR3 DNA follows: TGCGCCAGCAGCCTCGTAGCGGGAGTGTCAGATACGCAGTATTTT.

The rearrangement links TRBV11-3 to TRBJ2-1, with 7 bases aligning to TRBD2. The V gene's germline CDR1 is SGHNT and CDR2 YENEEA. The CDR3 is made up of 14 amino acids. J lost 8 bases, V lost 5 bases, and 9 bases had no gene match. The CDR3 DNA reads TGTGCCAGCAGCCGACTAGCCGGGAGCGATGAGCAGTTCTTC. Amino acids: CASSRLAGSDEQFF.

The chain carries TRBV21-1 and TRBJ2-7; the table's D call, TRBD2, was not checked against the DNA. TRBV21-1 is labeled a pseudogene. The CDR3 sequence is 19 residues long. The DNA for the CDR3 is TGTGCCAGCAGCAAAGTTTCGGTTACGTCGGGGAAGTGGTCCTACGAGCAGTACTTC. Encoded protein: CASSKVSVTSGKWSYEQYF.

The chain is built from TRBV18 and TRBJ1-1; no clear D. This CDR3 region has 13 residues. V gave up 5 bases and J gave up 2 bases, with 9 bases separating them. Germline CDR1 KGHSH, CDR2 LQKENI. CDR3 in amino acids: CASSEGINTEAFF. DNA of the CDR3: TGTGCCAGCTCAGAGGGAATAAACACTGAAGCTTTCTTT.